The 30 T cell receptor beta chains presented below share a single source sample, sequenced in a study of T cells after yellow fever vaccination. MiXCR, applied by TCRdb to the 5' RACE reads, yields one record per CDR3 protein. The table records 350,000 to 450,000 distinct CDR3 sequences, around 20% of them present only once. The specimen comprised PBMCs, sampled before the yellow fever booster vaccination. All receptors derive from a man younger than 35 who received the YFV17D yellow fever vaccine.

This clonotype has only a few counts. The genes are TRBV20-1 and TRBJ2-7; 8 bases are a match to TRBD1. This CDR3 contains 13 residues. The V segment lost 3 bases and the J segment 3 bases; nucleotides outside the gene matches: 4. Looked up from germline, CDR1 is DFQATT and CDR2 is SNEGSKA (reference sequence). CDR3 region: CSARPDRGYEQYF. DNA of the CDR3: TGCAGTGCTAGGCCCGACAGGGGCTACGAGCAGTACTTC.

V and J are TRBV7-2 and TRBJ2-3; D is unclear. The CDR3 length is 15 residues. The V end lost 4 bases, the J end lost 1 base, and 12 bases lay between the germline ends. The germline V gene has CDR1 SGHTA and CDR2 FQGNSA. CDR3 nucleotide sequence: TGTGCCAGCAGCTCCCAATCTCACGGCACAGATACGCAGTATTTT. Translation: CASSSQSHGTDTQYF.

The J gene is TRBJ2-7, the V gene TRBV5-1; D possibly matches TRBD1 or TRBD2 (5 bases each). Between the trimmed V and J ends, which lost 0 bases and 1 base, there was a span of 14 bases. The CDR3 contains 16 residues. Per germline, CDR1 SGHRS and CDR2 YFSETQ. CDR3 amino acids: CASSLVPGPPSYEQYF. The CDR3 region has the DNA TGCGCCAGCAGCTTGGTTCCGGGGCCTCCATCCTACGAGCAGTACTTC.

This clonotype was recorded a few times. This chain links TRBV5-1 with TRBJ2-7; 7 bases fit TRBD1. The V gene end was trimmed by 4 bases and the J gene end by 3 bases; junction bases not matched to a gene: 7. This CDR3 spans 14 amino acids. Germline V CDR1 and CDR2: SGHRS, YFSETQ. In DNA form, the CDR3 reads TGCGCCAGCAGCGCCGGGACAGACTACTACGAGCAGTACTTC. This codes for CASSAGTDYYEQYF. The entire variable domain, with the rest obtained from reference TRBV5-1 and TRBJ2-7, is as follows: KAGVTQTPRYLIKTRGQQVTLSCSPISGHRSVSWYQQTPGQGLQFLFEYFSETQRNKGNFPGRFSGRQFSNSRSEMNVSTLELGDSALYLCASSAGTDYYEQYFGPGTRLTVT.

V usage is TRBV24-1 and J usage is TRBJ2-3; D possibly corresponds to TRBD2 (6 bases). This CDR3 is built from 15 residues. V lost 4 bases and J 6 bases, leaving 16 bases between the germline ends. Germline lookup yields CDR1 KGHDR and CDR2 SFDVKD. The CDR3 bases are TGTGCCACCAGTGACCGCCCGGCGGGGAAGGATACGCAGTATTTT. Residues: CATSDRPAGKDTQYF.

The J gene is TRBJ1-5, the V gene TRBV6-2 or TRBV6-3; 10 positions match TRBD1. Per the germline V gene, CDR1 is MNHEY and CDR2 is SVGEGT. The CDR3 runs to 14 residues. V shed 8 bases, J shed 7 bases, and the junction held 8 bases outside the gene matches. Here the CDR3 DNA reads TGTGCCAGCTCCGGGACAGGGGTTCAGCAGCCCCAGCATTTT. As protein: CASSGTGVQQPQHF.

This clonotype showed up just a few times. The CDR3 sequence: CASSRQGGGETQYF. CDR3 bases: TGTGCCAGCAGCCGACAGGGGGGTGGAGAGACCCAGTACTTC. The chain links TRBV7-2 to TRBJ2-5; 9 bases match TRBD1. This CDR3 is built from 14 residues. The V gene end was trimmed by 5 bases and the J gene end by 4 bases; junction bases not matched to a gene: 5. CDR1 is SGHTA, CDR2 FQGNSA, per germline.

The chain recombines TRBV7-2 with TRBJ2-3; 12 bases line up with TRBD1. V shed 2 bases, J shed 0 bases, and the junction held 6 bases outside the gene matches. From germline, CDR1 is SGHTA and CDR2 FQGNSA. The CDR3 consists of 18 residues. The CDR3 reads CASSLIGTGGASTDTQYF. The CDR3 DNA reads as TGTGCCAGCAGCTTAATCGGGACAGGGGGCGCGAGCACAGATACGCAGTATTTT.

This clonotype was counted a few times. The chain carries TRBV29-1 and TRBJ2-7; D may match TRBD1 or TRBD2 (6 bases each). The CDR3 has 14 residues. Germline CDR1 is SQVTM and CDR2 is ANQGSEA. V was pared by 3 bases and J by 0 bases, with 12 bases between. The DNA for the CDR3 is TGCAGCGTTGACGGGGGCGTGCCCTCCTACGAGCAGTACTTC. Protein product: CSVDGGVPSYEQYF.

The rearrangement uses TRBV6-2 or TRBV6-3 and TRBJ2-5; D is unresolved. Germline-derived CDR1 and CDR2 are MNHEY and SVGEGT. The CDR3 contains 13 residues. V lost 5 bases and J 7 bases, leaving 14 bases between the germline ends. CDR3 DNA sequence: TGTGCCAGCAGTGATCCAGGCCCAGGGACCCAGTACTTC. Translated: CASSDPGPGTQYF.

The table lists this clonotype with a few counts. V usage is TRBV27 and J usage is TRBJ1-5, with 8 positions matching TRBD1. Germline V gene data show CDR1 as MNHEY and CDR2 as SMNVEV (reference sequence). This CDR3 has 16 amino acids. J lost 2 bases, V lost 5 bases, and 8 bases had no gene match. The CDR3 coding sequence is TGTGCCAGCAGTCCGCCCCCAGGGGGCGGCAATCAGCCCCAGCATTTT. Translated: CASSPPPGGGNQPQHF.

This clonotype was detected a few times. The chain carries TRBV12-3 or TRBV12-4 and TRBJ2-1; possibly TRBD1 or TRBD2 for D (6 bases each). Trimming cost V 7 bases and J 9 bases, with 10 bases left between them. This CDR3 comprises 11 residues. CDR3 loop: CASIGGGEQFF. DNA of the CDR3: TGTGCCAGCATCGGAGGGGGTGAGCAGTTCTTC.

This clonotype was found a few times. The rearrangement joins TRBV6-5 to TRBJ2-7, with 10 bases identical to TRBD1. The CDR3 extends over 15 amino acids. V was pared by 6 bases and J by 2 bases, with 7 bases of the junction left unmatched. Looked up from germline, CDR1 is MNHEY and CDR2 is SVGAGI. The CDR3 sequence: CASSGWDRGPYEQYF. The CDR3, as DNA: TGTGCCAGCAGCGGTTGGGACAGGGGCCCCTACGAGCAGTACTTC.

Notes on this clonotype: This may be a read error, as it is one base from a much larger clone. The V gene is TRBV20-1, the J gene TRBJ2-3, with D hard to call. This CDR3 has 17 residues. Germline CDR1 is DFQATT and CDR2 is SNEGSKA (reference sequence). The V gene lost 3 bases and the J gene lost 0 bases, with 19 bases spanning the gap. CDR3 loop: CSARSLRAAASTDTQYF. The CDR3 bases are TGCAGTGCTAGGTCCCTAAGGGCAGCCGCTAGCACAGATACGCAGTATTTT.

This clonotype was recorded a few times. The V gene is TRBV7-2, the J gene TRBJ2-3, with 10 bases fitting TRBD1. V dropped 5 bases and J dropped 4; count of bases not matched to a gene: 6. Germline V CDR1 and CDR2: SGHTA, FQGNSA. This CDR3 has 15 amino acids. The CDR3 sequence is CASSRQGASADTQYF. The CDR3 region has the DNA TGTGCCAGCAGCCGACAGGGGGCTAGTGCAGATACGCAGTATTTT. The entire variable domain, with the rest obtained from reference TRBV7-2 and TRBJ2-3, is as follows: GAGVSQSPSNKVTEKGKDVELRCDPISGHTALYWYRQSLGQGLEFLIYFQGNSAPDKSGLPSDRFSAERTGGSVSTLTIQRTQQEDSAVYLCASSRQGASADTQYFGPGTRLTVL.

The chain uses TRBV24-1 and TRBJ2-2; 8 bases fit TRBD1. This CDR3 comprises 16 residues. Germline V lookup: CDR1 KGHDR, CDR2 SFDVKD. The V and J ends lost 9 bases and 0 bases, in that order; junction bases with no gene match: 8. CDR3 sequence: CATRTGRNANTGELFF. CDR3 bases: TGTGCCACCCGGACAGGGAGAAACGCGAACACCGGGGAGCTGTTTTTT.

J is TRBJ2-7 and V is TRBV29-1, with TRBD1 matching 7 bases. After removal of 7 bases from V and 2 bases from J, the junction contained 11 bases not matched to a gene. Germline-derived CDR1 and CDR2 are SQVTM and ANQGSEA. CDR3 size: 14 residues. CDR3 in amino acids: CSAKQTGSPYEQYF. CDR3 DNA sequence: TGCAGCGCCAAACAGACAGGGTCCCCCTACGAGCAGTACTTC.

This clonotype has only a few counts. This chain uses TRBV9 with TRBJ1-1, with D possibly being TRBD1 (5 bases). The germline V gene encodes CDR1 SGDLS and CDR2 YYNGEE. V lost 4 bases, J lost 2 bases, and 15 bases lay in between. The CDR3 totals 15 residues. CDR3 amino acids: CASSPRGTANTEAFF. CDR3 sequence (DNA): TGTGCCAGCAGCCCCAGAGGGACGGCTAACACTGAAGCTTTCTTT.

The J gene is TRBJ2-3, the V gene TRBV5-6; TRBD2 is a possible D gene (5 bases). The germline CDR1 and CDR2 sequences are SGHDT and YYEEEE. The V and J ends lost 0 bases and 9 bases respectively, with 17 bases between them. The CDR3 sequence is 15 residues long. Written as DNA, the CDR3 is TGTGCCAGCAGCTTGGGCCGGGGAAGTTTCTGGACGCAGTATTTT. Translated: CASSLGRGSFWTQYF.

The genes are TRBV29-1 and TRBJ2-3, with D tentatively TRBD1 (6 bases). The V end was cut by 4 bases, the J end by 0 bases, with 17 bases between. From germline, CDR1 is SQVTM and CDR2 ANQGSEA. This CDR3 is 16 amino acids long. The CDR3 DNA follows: TGCAGCGTTGTGGGGAGAGGACAGATAAGCACAGATACGCAGTATTTT. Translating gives CSVVGRGQISTDTQYF.

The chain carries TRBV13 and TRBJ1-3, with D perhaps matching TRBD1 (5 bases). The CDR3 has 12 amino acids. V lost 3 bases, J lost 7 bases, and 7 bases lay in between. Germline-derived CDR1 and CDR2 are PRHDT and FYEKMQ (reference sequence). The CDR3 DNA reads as TGTGCCAGCAGCTTTCAGGGTAACACCATATATTTT. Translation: CASSFQGNTIYF.

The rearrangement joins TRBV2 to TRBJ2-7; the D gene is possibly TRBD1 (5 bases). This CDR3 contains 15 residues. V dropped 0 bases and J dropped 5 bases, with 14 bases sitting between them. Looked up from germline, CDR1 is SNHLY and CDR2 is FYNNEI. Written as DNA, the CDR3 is TGTGCCAGCAGTGAAGCCGGGCAGGGCGGCGACGAGCAGTACTTC. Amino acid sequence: CASSEAGQGGDEQYF.

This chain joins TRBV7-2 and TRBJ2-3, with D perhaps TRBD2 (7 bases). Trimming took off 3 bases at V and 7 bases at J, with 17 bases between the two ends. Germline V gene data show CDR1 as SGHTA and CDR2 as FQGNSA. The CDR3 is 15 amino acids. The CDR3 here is CASSLGAGVANTQYF. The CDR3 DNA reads TGTGCCAGCAGCTTGGGGGCGGGGGTGGCCAATACGCAGTATTTT.

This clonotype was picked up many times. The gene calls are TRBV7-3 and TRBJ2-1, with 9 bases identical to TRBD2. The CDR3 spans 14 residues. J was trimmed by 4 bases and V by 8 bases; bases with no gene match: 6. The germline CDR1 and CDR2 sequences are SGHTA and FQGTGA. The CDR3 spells CASSVLAGYNEQFF. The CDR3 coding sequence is TGTGCCAGCTCTGTCCTAGCGGGGTACAATGAGCAGTTCTTC.

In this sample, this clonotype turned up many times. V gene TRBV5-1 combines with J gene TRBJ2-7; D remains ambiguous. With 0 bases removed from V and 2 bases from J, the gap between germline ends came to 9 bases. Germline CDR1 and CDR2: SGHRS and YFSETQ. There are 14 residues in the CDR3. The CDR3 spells CASSLGMSAYEQYF. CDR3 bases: TGCGCCAGCAGCTTGGGCATGTCAGCCTACGAGCAGTACTTC.

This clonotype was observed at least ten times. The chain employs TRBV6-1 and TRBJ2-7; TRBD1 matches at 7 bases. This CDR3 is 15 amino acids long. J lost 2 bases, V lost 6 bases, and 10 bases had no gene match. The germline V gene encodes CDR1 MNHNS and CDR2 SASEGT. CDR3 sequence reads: CASSTGTVHPYEQYV. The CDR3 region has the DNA TGTGCCAGCAGCACCGGGACAGTACACCCCTACGAGCAGTACGTC.

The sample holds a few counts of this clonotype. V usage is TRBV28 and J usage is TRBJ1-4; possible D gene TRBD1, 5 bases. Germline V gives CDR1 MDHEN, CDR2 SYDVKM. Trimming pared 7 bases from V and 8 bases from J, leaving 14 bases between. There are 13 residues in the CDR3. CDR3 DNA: TGTGCCAGCACGGGGGATACAAACGAAAAACTGTTTTTT. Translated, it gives CASTGDTNEKLFF.

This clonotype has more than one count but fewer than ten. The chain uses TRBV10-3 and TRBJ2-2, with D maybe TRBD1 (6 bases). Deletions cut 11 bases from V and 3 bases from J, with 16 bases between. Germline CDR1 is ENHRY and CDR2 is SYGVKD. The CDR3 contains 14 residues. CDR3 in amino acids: CASRDNGDTGELFF. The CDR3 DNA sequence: TGTGCCTCCCGGGACAATGGAGACACCGGGGAGCTGTTTTTT.

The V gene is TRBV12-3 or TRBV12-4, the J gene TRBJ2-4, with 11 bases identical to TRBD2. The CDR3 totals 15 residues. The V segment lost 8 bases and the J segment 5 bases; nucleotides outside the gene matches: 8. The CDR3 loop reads CASGQVTSGENIQYF. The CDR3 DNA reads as TGTGCCAGCGGCCAAGTGACTAGCGGGGAAAACATTCAGTACTTC.

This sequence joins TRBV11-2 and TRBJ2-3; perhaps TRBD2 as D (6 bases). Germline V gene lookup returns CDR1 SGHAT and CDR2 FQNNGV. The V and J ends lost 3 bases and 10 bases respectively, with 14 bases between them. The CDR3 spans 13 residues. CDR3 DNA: TGTGCCAGCAGCTTCACCCCCGGGGAGGCGCAGTATTTT. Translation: CASSFTPGEAQYF.